The present T cell receptor beta chain was sequenced within a study of T cells in Graves' hyperthyroidism and ophthalmopathy. For ophthalmopathy patients, the Clinical Activity Score was at least 3 and the NOSPECS grade at least 4; duration was under 3 months. This sample holds PBMCs from 8 to 10 ml fresh peripheral blood. RNA transcripts gave rise to amplified TCR beta CDR3 regions. Researchers ran a first-round RT-PCR on the TCR CDR3 using the HTBI primer set. Each CDR3 protein is one row after TCRdb ran MiXCR on the multiplex PCR reads. The profile shows approximately 530,000 distinct CDR3 sequences, about 20% of them singletons. The germline V gene has CDR1 SGHVS and CDR2 FQNEAQ. V gave up 1 base and J gave up 3 bases; unmatched junction bases: 3. The length of the CDR3 is 14 residues. This clonotype was seen at least ten times.

The origin of this receptor is a man aged 40-55 years with Graves' ophthalmopathy. This rearrangement joins TRBV7-8 to TRBJ2-7; TRBD1 aligns across 7 bases. Sequencing input: blood. For the CDR3, the DNA is TGTGCCAGCAGCTTAGAGACAGGGATCTACGAGCAGTACTTC. This translates into CASSLETGIYEQYF.